This is a list of T cell receptor beta chains from one sample in a study of neurological immune-mediated disorders. TCRdb reprocessed the 5' RACE reads with MiXCR, giving one entry per CDR3 protein. The sample has under 30,000 distinct CDR3 sequences, 10% to 15% seen once. Sequencing used PBMCs. These receptor sequences come from a middle-aged woman with HTLV-1-associated myelopathy (HAM/TSP). CDR3s include the opening cysteine and the closing phenylalanine or tryptophan. D genes are given only for firm matches. The size of a clone is reported for some rows only, either as once, few or many, or as a class for expanded clones.

clone size	J gene	V gene	D gene	CDR3 DNA	CDR3 protein
many	TRBJ1-6	TRBV20-1	TRBD1	TGCAGTGCTGTGGGACAGCTCAGCTCCTATAATTCACCCCTCCACTTT	CSAVGQLSSYNSPLHF
many	TRBJ1-3	TRBV6-5	NA	TGTGCCAGCCGCCGTGGGCAGGCCTTGGCTGGAAACACCATATATTTT	CASRRGQALAGNTIYF
many	TRBJ1-2	TRBV7-2	NA	TGTGCCAGCAGCCCGACCAATAACTATGGCTACACCTTC	CASSPTNNYGYTF
many	TRBJ2-7	TRBV20-1	NA	TGCAGTGCCAGACCCGGGGATTACTCCTACGAGCAGTACTTC	CSARPGDYSYEQYF
NA	TRBJ1-1	TRBV20-1	NA	TGCAGTGCTAGAGTCCGCAGGGGGAACACTGAAGCTTTCTTT	CSARVRRGNTEAFF
many	TRBJ2-3	TRBV11-3	NA	TGTGCCAGCAGTTCCCAATCCTCCACAGATACGCAGTATTTT	CASSSQSSTDTQYF
NA	TRBJ2-5	TRBV6-2/TRBV6-3	TRBD1	TGTGCCAGCAGTTACGGACAGGACCTTGGGGAGACCCAGTACTTC	CASSYGQDLGETQYF
many	TRBJ2-3	TRBV2	TRBD1	TGTGCCAGCACCCGGGACAGGAGGGCAACAGATACGCAGTATTTT	CASTRDRRATDTQYF
many	TRBJ2-5	TRBV2	TRBD1	TGTGCCAGCAGTTTGGACAGGGGGTTTCAAGAGACCCAGTACTTC	CASSLDRGFQETQYF
many	TRBJ1-4	TRBV7-6	NA	TGTGCCAGCAGCTTAAGCGGGCAGGGCGAAGGTGAAAAACTGTTTTTT	CASSLSGQGEGEKLFF
few	TRBJ1-3	TRBV7-9	NA	TGTGCCAGCAGCTTCGGACAGGGAAACACCATATATTTT	CASSFGQGNTIYF
many	TRBJ1-3	TRBV5-1	NA	TGCGCCAGCAGCAAGGAGGCCGGAAACACCATATATTTT	CASSKEAGNTIYF
many	TRBJ2-3	TRBV20-1	NA	TGCAGTGCTAGAGATCGTACCGATGACACAGATACGCAGTATTTT	CSARDRTDDTDTQYF
many	TRBJ2-6	TRBV14	NA	TGTGCCAGCAGCCGTACAGGGGCCAACGTCCTGACTTTC	CASSRTGANVLTF
NA	TRBJ1-1	TRBV5-1	NA	TGCGCCAGCAGCCGGCAAAGGCACACTGAAGCTTTCTTT	CASSRQRHTEAFF
many	TRBJ2-7	TRBV20-1	TRBD2	TGCAGTGTCCCGACTAGCGGTTACGAGCAGTACTTC	CSVPTSGYEQYF
many	TRBJ2-3	TRBV18	NA	TGTGCCAGCTCACCACCTTGGCTAGGGCAGGGGACCATCACAGATACGCAGTATTTT	CASSPPWLGQGTITDTQYF
many	TRBJ1-5	TRBV20-1	NA	TGCAGTGCTAGACATGCCCGGGGAAATCAGCCCCAGCATTTT	CSARHARGNQPQHF
many	TRBJ2-3	TRBV20-1	TRBD2	TGCAGTGCCAGAGAAATAACTAGCGGGGACACAGATACGCAGTATTTT	CSAREITSGDTDTQYF
many	TRBJ2-3	TRBV6-5	TRBD1	TGTGCCAGCAGTAAAGGGACAGGGGAGAGCACAGATACGCAGTATTTT	CASSKGTGESTDTQYF
many	TRBJ1-5	TRBV12-3/TRBV12-4	NA	TGTGCTATTGGCAGCGCGAATCAGCCCCAGCATTTT	CAIGSANQPQHF
many	TRBJ2-3	TRBV5-1	NA	TGCGCCAGCAGCCCGGCAAGGGAGAGGTGGGATACGCAGTATTTT	CASSPARERWDTQYF
many	TRBJ2-2	TRBV9	TRBD1	TGTGCCAGCAGCGTAGGGGAAGAATGGGACAGGGGGTGGAACACCGGGGAGCTGTTTTTT	CASSVGEEWDRGWNTGELFF
many	TRBJ2-1	TRBV29-1	TRBD2	TGCAGCGCGGGGACTAGGGGCAATGAGCAGTTCTTC	CSAGTRGNEQFF
many	TRBJ2-5	TRBV5-1	TRBD1	TGCGCCAGCAGCCCCTCGGACAGGGAAGAGACCCAGTACTTC	CASSPSDREETQYF
many	TRBJ1-1	TRBV3-1	NA	TGTGCCAGCAGCCAAGGAGGGGGGGCTGAAGCTTTCTTT	CASSQGGGAEAFF
many	TRBJ2-1	TRBV7-9	NA	TGTGCCAGCAGCGAAGCACAGGGTTTCTGGGTCTTC	CASSEAQGFWVF
many	TRBJ1-2	TRBV20-1	NA	TGCAGTGCTAGCTTCGGACAGAATTCCTATGGCTACACCTTC	CSASFGQNSYGYTF
NA	TRBJ2-2	TRBV12-3/TRBV12-4	NA	TGTGCCAGCAGCGGGTGCGGAAGCTCCAACACCGGGGAGCTGTTTTTT	CASSGCGSSNTGELFF
NA	TRBJ2-6	TRBV5-1	NA	TGCGCCAGCAGCGGCACGACAGGGCGCGGGGCCAACGTCCTGGCTTTC	CASSGTTGRGANVLAF